One T cell receptor (beta chain) is described in this entry. The antigen is unknown. The entry originates in a study of a mutant IDH1 vaccine in newly diagnosed glioma. Some clones are missing from TCRdb's copy, which holds only in-frame ones; the method was immunoSEQ multiplex PCR. Counted here are around 66,000 clones, about four fifths occurring once; the ten biggest clones make up 5.9%. Germline-derived CDR1 and CDR2 are SEHNR and FQNEAQ (reference sequence). Between the trimmed V and J ends, which lost 0 bases and 0 bases, there was a span of 20 bases. The CDR3 has 19 residues. Indicated time point: week 11, during vaccination. A single vaccine dose contained 300 ug of mutant IDH1 20-mer peptide, and topical imiquimod was used with it.

The sequencing used PBMCs, collected from a glioma patient whose treatment included an IDH1 peptide vaccine. The gene calls are TRBV7-9 and TRBJ1-1; D may be TRBD1 (6 bases). This TCR was sampled from a man aged 45 to 65 with glioma. The CDR3 DNA follows: TGTGCCAGCAGCTTAGCCCTCACACAGGGAGGTAGAGTGAACACTGAAGCTTTCTTT. Its protein is CASSLALTQGGRVNTEAFF.